Sample share makes the clone carrying this TCR beta chain medium-sized. The antigen remains unidentified. Per germline, CDR1 MNHEY and CDR2 SMNVEV (reference sequence). The CDR3 loop spans 14 amino acids. The germline V and J ends were trimmed by 2 bases and 7 bases, with 12 bases remaining between them. Libraries were prepared by immunoSEQ multiplex PCR; TCRdb keeps only in-frame clonotypes and omits some of them. The data contain nearly 25,000 clones, more than 60% of them singletons. The sample belongs to a study of PD-1 blockade in classical Hodgkin lymphoma. Overall study findings and caveats: By C4D1 there was a significant rise in CD4+ TCR diversity but not in CD8+ TCR diversity. Newly diagnosed patients were reported to start with lower TCR diversity than healthy donors.

Exposure to brentuximab vedotin varied, and each patient had relapsed following autologous stem cell transplantation. Sequences were derived from peripheral blood mononuclear cells (PBMCs), sampled before the second cycle of nivolumab. The receptor's source is a human donor with classical Hodgkin lymphoma. The chain recombines TRBV27 with TRBJ1-5; perhaps TRBD1 as D (5 bases). The CDR3: CASSLLGGYQPQHF. CDR3 bases: TGTGCCAGCAGTTTACTTGGGGGATACCAGCCCCAGCATTTT.